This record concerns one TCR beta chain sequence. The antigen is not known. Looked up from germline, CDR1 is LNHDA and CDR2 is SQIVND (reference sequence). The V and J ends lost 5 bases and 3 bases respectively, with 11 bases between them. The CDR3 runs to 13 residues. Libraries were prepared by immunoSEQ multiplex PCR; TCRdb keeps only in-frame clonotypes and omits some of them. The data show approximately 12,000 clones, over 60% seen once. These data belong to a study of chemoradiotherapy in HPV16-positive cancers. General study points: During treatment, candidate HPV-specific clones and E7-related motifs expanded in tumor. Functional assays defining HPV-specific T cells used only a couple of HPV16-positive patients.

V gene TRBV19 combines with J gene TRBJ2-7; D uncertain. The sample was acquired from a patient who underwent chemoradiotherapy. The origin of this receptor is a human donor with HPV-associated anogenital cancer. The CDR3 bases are TGTGCCAGTAGTCCGGAGCTGAACTACGAGCAGTACTTC. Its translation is CASSPELNYEQYF.